The 30 T cell receptor beta chains in this list originate from one sample, sequenced in a study of blood T cell repertoires in COVID-19. The protocol was immunoSEQ multiplex PCR, while the TCRdb copy is restricted to in-frame clones and leaves out a portion. This sample carries 65,000 to 75,000 clones, roughly 83% of them seen once, and the ten largest clones take around 41%. The sequenced sample consisted of peripheral blood. The receptors come from a man older than 75 with acute or convalescent COVID-19.

V and J are TRBV19 and TRBJ2-1, with 8 nucleotides matching TRBD2. The CDR3 extends over 16 amino acids. J lost 8 bases, V lost 7 bases, and 16 bases had no gene match. Germline loops: CDR1 LNHDA, CDR2 SQIVND (reference sequence). CDR3 DNA: TGTGCCAGTAAAAATGGAGGGGCGGGAGGTTATGATGAGCAGTTCTTC. Translation gives CASKNGGAGGYDEQFF.

The chain uses TRBV4-3 and TRBJ2-3; 11 positions match TRBD2. The germline V gene encodes CDR1 LGHNA and CDR2 YSLEER. This CDR3 comprises 18 residues. Trimming cost V 1 base and J 2 bases; bases outside gene matches: 8. The CDR3 coding sequence is TGCGCCAGCAGCCAAGCGAAAACGGGACTAGCGGACACAGATACGCAGTATTTT. Encoded protein: CASSQAKTGLADTDTQYF.

This clone was seen only once. This chain joins TRBV19 and TRBJ1-6, with 10 bases identical to TRBD1. The CDR3 runs 15 residues. Germline CDR1 reads LNHDA; CDR2 reads SQIVND (reference sequence). J gave up 7 bases and V 6 bases, and 6 bases lay outside the gene matches. This chain's CDR3 is CASSRDRGPNSPLHF. The CDR3 coding sequence is TGTGCCAGTAGCCGGGACAGGGGACCCAATTCACCCCTCCACTTT.

V gene TRBV2 combines with J gene TRBJ1-5, with D possibly matching TRBD1 (5 bases). Trimming removed 6 bases from V and 6 bases from J, with 21 bases in between. The CDR3 length is 16 residues. Germline lookup yields CDR1 SNHLY and CDR2 FYNNEI. The CDR3 DNA sequence: TGTGCCAGCAGCGGCCGGGACTTTCCAAATATTCAGCCCCAGCATTTT. Amino acids: CASSGRDFPNIQPQHF.

CDR3 DNA sequence: TGTGCCAGCAGCTCGGACAGACTCCCCCTCCACTTT. The encoded protein is CASSSDRLPLHF. The chain joins TRBV27 to TRBJ1-6; D perhaps matches TRBD1 (6 bases). With 6 bases removed from V and 13 bases from J, the gap between germline ends came to 13 bases. Per the germline V gene, CDR1 is MNHEY and CDR2 is SMNVEV (reference sequence). The CDR3 loop spans 12 amino acids.

DNA for the CDR3: TGTGCCACCAGCAGTGGTGTCAGGAGGGGAGTTGGGGAGACCCAGTACTTC. It yields the protein CATSSGVRRGVGETQYF. The rearrangement joins TRBV15 to TRBJ2-5, with D perhaps matching TRBD2 (6 bases). Trimming cost V 3 bases and J 5 bases, with 22 bases left between them. The CDR3 runs 17 residues. Germline values: CDR1 LNHNV, CDR2 YYDKDF (reference sequence).

In its sample, this clone was seen many times. This chain links TRBV7-9 with TRBJ2-2; 9 bases are shared with TRBD2. The junction had 8 bases not matched to a gene; V was cut back by 5 bases and J by 4 bases. Germline CDR1 SEHNR, CDR2 FQNEAQ (reference sequence). The CDR3 is made up of 16 amino acids. The CDR3 protein is CASSPRTSAFTGELFF. The CDR3 DNA is TGTGCCAGCAGCCCGAGGACTAGCGCGTTCACCGGGGAGCTGTTTTTT.

The chain has TRBV28 and TRBJ1-2; D is undetermined. The V gene's germline CDR1 is MDHEN and CDR2 SYDVKM. The CDR3 sequence is 11 residues long. V was shortened by 8 bases and J by 4 bases, with 8 bases between the two germline ends. The CDR3 bases are TGTGCCAGCCAACAGCTCTATGGCTACACCTTC. This codes for CASQQLYGYTF.

V and J are TRBV6-1 and TRBJ1-5; 10 bases are shared with TRBD1. The CDR3 extends over 15 amino acids. Looked up from germline, CDR1 is MNHNS and CDR2 is SASEGT. With 3 bases clipped from V and 4 bases from J, the junction kept 3 bases outside the gene matches. Here the CDR3 DNA reads TGTGCCAGCAGTGACCGGGACAGGGGAAATCAGCCCCAGCATTTT. This codes for CASSDRDRGNQPQHF.

The chain employs TRBV10-3 and TRBJ2-7; a weak D match, TRBD1 (5 bases). The V end lost 3 bases, the J end lost 3 bases, and 12 bases lay between the germline ends. Germline V CDR1 and CDR2: ENHRY, SYGVKD. The CDR3 consists of 14 residues. This chain's CDR3 is CAISDQGSIYEQYF. In DNA, the CDR3 is TGTGCCATCAGTGATCAGGGTTCCATCTACGAGCAGTACTTC.

This clone has more than one count but fewer than ten. The genes are TRBV7-9 and TRBJ1-2; the D gene is possibly TRBD1 (5 bases). CDR1 is SEHNR and CDR2 is FQNEAQ in the germline V gene (reference sequence). CDR3 length: 13 residues. The V end lost 8 bases, the J end lost 3 bases, and 13 bases lay between the germline ends. CDR3 protein: CASGVQGYYGYTF. In DNA form, the CDR3 reads TGTGCCAGCGGGGTCCAGGGTTACTATGGCTACACCTTC.

The chain uses TRBV3-1 (or the pseudogene TRBV3-2) and TRBJ2-3; 7 nucleotides match TRBD1. Trimming removed 4 bases from V and 0 bases from J; junction bases left unmatched: 7. The CDR3 has 16 residues. Per germline, CDR1 LGHDT and CDR2 YNNKEL (reference sequence). Here the CDR3 reads CASSPNRGWSTDTQYF. The CDR3 DNA reads TGTGCCAGCAGCCCGAACAGGGGTTGGAGCACAGATACGCAGTATTTT.

The genes are TRBV11-2 and TRBJ1-2; D perhaps matches TRBD1 (5 bases). Trimming shortened V by 4 bases and J by 2 bases, and 8 bases separated the two germline ends. The CDR3 extends over 13 amino acids. Germline V CDR1 and CDR2: SGHAT, FQNNGV. DNA for the CDR3: TGTGCCAGCAGCTGGGGCCCGAACTATGGCTACACCTTC. It yields the protein CASSWGPNYGYTF.

The rearrangement links TRBV25-1 to TRBJ1-1; 8 positions match TRBD1. V trimming: 2 bases; J trimming: 1 base; junction bases outside the gene matches: 3. In germline, CDR1 is MGHDK, CDR2 SYGVNS. This CDR3 region has 15 residues. CDR3 sequence (DNA): TGTGCCAGCAGTGAAGAAGGGACAGGGAACACTGAAGCTTTCTTT. Translated: CASSEEGTGNTEAFF.

The rearrangement uses TRBV27 and TRBJ2-1, with 7 bases that match TRBD1. CDR1 and CDR2 (germline): MNHEY, SMNVEV (reference sequence). Unmatched junction bases numbered 12, after V lost 2 bases and J lost 2 bases. This CDR3 has 18 amino acids. CDR3 loop: CASSLRRTRTGTYNEQFF. DNA for the CDR3: TGTGCCAGCAGTTTAAGGCGGACGAGGACAGGAACCTACAATGAGCAGTTCTTC.

The gene calls are TRBV5-5 and TRBJ1-5, with TRBD1 as a possible D gene (6 bases). This CDR3 is built from 19 residues. Germline CDR1 is SGHKS and CDR2 is YYEKEE (reference sequence). V lost 0 bases and J 0 bases, leaving 19 bases between the germline ends. The CDR3 bases are TGTGCCAGCAGCTTGGTAGAGGACAGAAGAAAATATAGCAATCAGCCCCAGCATTTT. Translated: CASSLVEDRRKYSNQPQHF.

The chain employs TRBV7-9 and TRBJ2-1, with 8 bases lining up with TRBD2. Germline V lookup: CDR1 SEHNR, CDR2 FQNEAQ (reference sequence). The CDR3 runs 14 residues. V shed 3 bases, J shed 4 bases, and the junction held 2 bases outside the gene matches. The CDR3 nucleotides are TGTGCCAGCAGCTTGGGACTAGATTACAATGAGCAGTTCTTC. Encoded protein: CASSLGLDYNEQFF. Supplemented by reference TRBV7-9 and TRBJ2-1, the full variable domain reads DTGVSQNPRHKITKRGQNVTFRCDPISEHNRLYWYRQTLGQGPEFLTYFQNEAQLEKSRLLSDRFSAERPKGSFSTLEIQRTEQGDSAMYLCASSLGLDYNEQFFGPGTRLTVL.

This clone was detected only once. CDR3 residues: CGTWGGNQPQHF. The DNA for the CDR3 is TGTGGGACGTGGGGCGGCAATCAGCCCCAGCATTTT. The rearrangement links TRBV28 to TRBJ1-5, with D tentatively TRBD1 (5 bases). This CDR3 has 12 residues. Germline loops: CDR1 MDHEN, CDR2 SYDVKM.

V usage is TRBV2 and J usage is TRBJ2-1, with TRBD1 as a possible D gene (6 bases). CDR1 and CDR2 from the germline V gene are SNHLY and FYNNEI. This CDR3 comprises 14 residues. V lost 0 bases and J 7 bases, leaving 10 bases between the germline ends. DNA of the CDR3: TGTGCCAGCAGTGAAGCGCTTAGGGGGAATGAGCAGTTCTTC. The encoded protein is CASSEALRGNEQFF.

This sequence joins TRBV5-6 and TRBJ2-7; 10 bases map to TRBD1. CDR3 length equals 14 residues. Germline CDR1 and CDR2: SGHDT and YYEEEE. With 4 bases clipped from V and 6 bases from J, the junction kept 7 bases outside the gene matches. CDR3: CASSAGTGAREQYF. The CDR3 DNA sequence: TGTGCCAGCAGCGCCGGGACAGGGGCGCGCGAGCAGTACTTC.

Of note for this clone: Compared with germline, one end of the junction differs, possibly owing to a read error. The CDR3 is CATSRERELFF. The CDR3 nucleotides read TGTGCCACTAGTAGGGAGCGGGAGCTGTTTTTT. The J gene is TRBJ2-2, the V gene TRBV19, with D perhaps matching TRBD2 (5 bases). Germline V CDR1 and CDR2: LNHDA, SQIVND (reference sequence). This CDR3 is built from 11 residues.

The genes are TRBV7-3 and TRBJ2-1, with TRBD1 identical over 7 bases. This CDR3 spans 17 amino acids. Germline V gives CDR1 SGHTA, CDR2 FQGTGA. V lost 7 bases and J lost 8; bases outside the gene matches: 20. CDR3 sequence reads: CASTKNPGTELVDEQFF. The CDR3 DNA is TGTGCCAGCACGAAAAATCCCGGGACAGAGCTGGTCGATGAGCAGTTCTTC.

The CDR3 spells CASSQYTGRVVYEQYF. As DNA, the CDR3 is TGCGCCAGCAGCCAATATACAGGGCGAGTAGTTTACGAGCAGTACTTC. The rearrangement joins TRBV5-1 to TRBJ2-7; the D gene is possibly TRBD1 (6 bases). CDR1 and CDR2 from the germline V gene are SGHRS and YFSETQ. This CDR3 has 16 residues. V dropped 4 bases and J dropped 4 bases, with 21 bases sitting between them.

The chain joins TRBV9 to TRBJ1-1; 9 bases are shared with TRBD1. Looked up from germline, CDR1 is SGDLS and CDR2 is YYNGEE. The CDR3 has 17 residues. The junction had 12 bases not matched to a gene; V was cut back by 5 bases and J by 1 base. The CDR3 protein is CASSATGGTPSNTEAFF. The CDR3 DNA reads as TGTGCCAGCAGTGCTACAGGGGGCACTCCTTCGAACACTGAAGCTTTCTTT.

Here the CDR3 DNA reads TGTGCCAGCAGTTCTTCCGGGACAGGTTCCTCACCCCTCCACTTT. Translated: CASSSSGTGSSPLHF. The gene calls are TRBV28 and TRBJ1-6; 8 bases fit TRBD1. The CDR3 has 15 amino acids. Germline lookup yields CDR1 MDHEN and CDR2 SYDVKM. Trimming at V came to 4 bases and at J to 10 bases, leaving 9 bases not matched to a gene.

This clone was detected only a few times. The chain links TRBV7-3 to TRBJ2-5; tentative D call: TRBD2 (6 bases). Germline assignment: CDR1 SGHTA and CDR2 FQGTGA. CDR3 size: 14 residues. V gave up 4 bases and J gave up 2 bases, with 11 bases separating them. The CDR3 loop is CASSSLGGQETQYF. CDR3 coding DNA: TGTGCCAGCAGCTCCCTCGGGGGTCAAGAGACCCAGTACTTC.

This clone was seen a handful of times. V usage is TRBV11-3 and J usage is TRBJ2-5; 7 bases agree with TRBD1. The CDR3 covers 14 residues. CDR1 is SGHNT and CDR2 is YENEEA in the germline V gene. J was trimmed by 4 bases and V by 5 bases; bases with no gene match: 7. The chain's CDR3 is CASSRTGAGETQYF. In DNA form, the CDR3 reads TGTGCCAGCAGCCGTACAGGGGCCGGAGAGACCCAGTACTTC.

A few counts support this clone. In DNA, the CDR3 is TGTGCCAGCAGTTTACGCTCGCGGCGGGACGAGCAGTACTTC. Translating it yields CASSLRSRRDEQYF. The rearrangement uses TRBV27 and TRBJ2-7, with D perhaps matching TRBD2 (5 bases). The germline V and J ends were trimmed by 2 bases and 5 bases, with 13 bases remaining between them. The V gene's germline CDR1 is MNHEY and CDR2 SMNVEV (reference sequence). CDR3 length equals 14 residues.

The chain carries TRBV19 and TRBJ1-5; D is undetermined. This CDR3 has 14 residues. The V and J ends lost 1 base and 11 bases respectively, with 15 bases between them. Germline V gene sequence: CDR1 LNHDA, CDR2 SQIVND (reference sequence). The CDR3, as DNA: TGTGCCAGTAGTATAGGAATGGCCCCCCGGGCCCAGCATTTT. It is translated as CASSIGMAPRAQHF. The variable domain in full, completed from reference TRBV19 and TRBJ1-5, reads DGGITQSPKYLFRKEGQNVTLSCEQNLNHDAMYWYRQDPGQGLRLIYYSQIVNDFQKGDIAEGYSVSREKKESFPLTVTSAQKNPTAFYLCASSIGMAPRAQHFGDGTRLSIL.

This chain links TRBV5-4 with TRBJ1-1, with TRBD1 identical over 7 bases. The CDR3 has 16 amino acids. Looked up from germline, CDR1 is SGHNT and CDR2 is YYREEE (reference sequence). V lost 0 bases and J lost 5; bases outside the gene matches: 10. The CDR3 loop reads CASSLAKGARGTEAFF. The CDR3 region has the DNA TGTGCCAGCAGCTTGGCCAAGGGGGCGCGTGGAACTGAAGCTTTCTTT.